This T cell receptor beta chain originates from a study of immune evolution from preneoplasia to lung adenocarcinoma. Study outcomes and limitations: Clonality was highest in normal lung, lower in later-stage lesions apparently. Normal lung had the highest top T cell clone frequencies. Compared with EGFR-mutant or double wild-type lesions, KRAS-mutant nodules were more clonal.

Concerning this clone: Its antigen is unknown.

The CDR3 is made up of 15 amino acids. The V and J ends lost 4 bases and 6 bases, in that order; junction bases with no gene match: 10. Germline CDR1 is SGDLS and CDR2 is YYNGEE. The data were produced by immunoSEQ multiplex PCR, yet TCRdb's version contains in-frame clones alone and is incomplete. There are approximately 4,400 clones in the sample; roughly 80% occur only once, and about 10% lies in the top ten. This receptor was taken from a person aged 70 to 85 with lung adenocarcinoma. Sequencing was carried out using FFPE minimally invasive lung adenocarcinoma tissue. This chain links TRBV9 with TRBJ2-3; 8 positions match TRBD2. In nucleotides, the CDR3 is TGTGCCAGCAGCCCGGGAGGGAGAAGTAGCGATACGCAGTATTTT. It is translated as CASSPGGRSSDTQYF.